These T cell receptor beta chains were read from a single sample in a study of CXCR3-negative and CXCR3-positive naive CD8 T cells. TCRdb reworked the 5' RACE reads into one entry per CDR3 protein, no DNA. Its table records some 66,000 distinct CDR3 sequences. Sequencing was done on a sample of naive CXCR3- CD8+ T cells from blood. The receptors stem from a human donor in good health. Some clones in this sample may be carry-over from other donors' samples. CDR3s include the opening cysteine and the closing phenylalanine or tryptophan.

CDR3 protein: CASSRRGALLNEQFF
J gene: TRBJ2-1
V gene: TRBV28

CDR3 protein: CASSSIYPSGTPYEQYF
J gene: TRBJ2-7
V gene: TRBV27

CDR3 protein: CASSPTQGLAKNIQYF
J gene: TRBJ2-4
V gene: TRBV14

CDR3 protein: CASSSGWSTDTQYF
J gene: TRBJ2-3
V gene: TRBV27

CDR3 protein: CASSSPDRARREQYF
J gene: TRBJ2-7
V gene: TRBV5-5

CDR3 protein: CASNLRDRDNEQFF
J gene: TRBJ2-1
V gene: TRBV28

CDR3 protein: CASSRDWSGNINSPLHF
J gene: TRBJ1-6
V gene: TRBV7-9

CDR3 protein: CSVEPTGFYEAFF
J gene: TRBJ1-1
V gene: TRBV29-1

CDR3 protein: CASGGEPYNEQFF
J gene: TRBJ2-1
V gene: TRBV12-5

CDR3 protein: CASRSAGGTDTQYF
J gene: TRBJ2-3
V gene: TRBV28

CDR3 protein: CASSSSYEQYF
J gene: TRBJ2-7
V gene: TRBV27

CDR3 protein: CASSFMAGTYGQYF
J gene: TRBJ2-7
V gene: TRBV7-6

CDR3 protein: CASSSSTGRSTDTQYF
J gene: TRBJ2-3
V gene: TRBV12-3/TRBV12-4

CDR3 protein: CASFYTGELFF
J gene: TRBJ2-2
V gene: TRBV19

CDR3 protein: CASSDDGDNEQFF
J gene: TRBJ2-1
V gene: TRBV28

CDR3 protein: CASSSDISNQPQHF
J gene: TRBJ1-5
V gene: TRBV7-9

CDR3 protein: CASSQGLDTEAFF
J gene: TRBJ1-1
V gene: TRBV4-2

CDR3 protein: CASSTRTRNEQYF
J gene: TRBJ2-7
V gene: TRBV19

CDR3 protein: CASSFPQLAKNIQYF
J gene: TRBJ2-4
V gene: TRBV28

CDR3 protein: CASSRRGGVDEQYF
J gene: TRBJ2-7
V gene: TRBV3-2

CDR3 protein: CANSALLAPSTDTQYF
J gene: TRBJ2-3
V gene: TRBV9

CDR3 protein: CSARDQNRLAYEQYF
J gene: TRBJ2-7
V gene: TRBV20-1

CDR3 protein: CASSLYLGTSGPTAQYF
J gene: TRBJ2-5
V gene: TRBV7-6

CDR3 protein: CASSFMAEQFF
J gene: TRBJ2-1
V gene: TRBV7-9

CDR3 protein: CSAREKSNQPQHF
J gene: TRBJ1-5
V gene: TRBV29-1

CDR3 protein: CASSQVYGRGSTDTQYF
J gene: TRBJ2-3
V gene: TRBV14

CDR3 protein: CASSSILKTQETQYF
J gene: TRBJ2-5
V gene: TRBV6-2/TRBV6-3

CDR3 protein: CASSQEGMGREGYNEQFF
J gene: TRBJ2-1
V gene: TRBV4-1

CDR3 protein: CASSSTGGWSGANVLTF
J gene: TRBJ2-6
V gene: TRBV28

CDR3 protein: CSVRYTGELFF
J gene: TRBJ2-2
V gene: TRBV29-1

CDR3 protein: CASRTTSGNTIYF
J gene: TRBJ1-3
V gene: TRBV12-3/TRBV12-4

CDR3 protein: CAIEEADEQFF
J gene: TRBJ2-1
V gene: TRBV7-6

CDR3 protein: CASSSGPGELGEKLFF
J gene: TRBJ1-4
V gene: TRBV7-6

CDR3 protein: CASSPDSRGNEQFF
J gene: TRBJ2-1
V gene: TRBV5-8

CDR3 protein: CASSLFQEKLFF
J gene: TRBJ1-4
V gene: TRBV7-9

CDR3 protein: CASSFLIPGTSYFSDTQYF
J gene: TRBJ2-3
V gene: TRBV5-6

CDR3 protein: CASSFDPGGIIPLHF
J gene: TRBJ1-6
V gene: TRBV27

CDR3 protein: CASCSGTPHEQYF
J gene: TRBJ2-7
V gene: TRBV2

CDR3 protein: CASGSPGQGASGELFF
J gene: TRBJ2-2
V gene: TRBV12-3/TRBV12-4

CDR3 protein: CSVGGGNGYTF
J gene: TRBJ1-2
V gene: TRBV29-1

CDR3 protein: CATSGGLAAMSTDTQYF
J gene: TRBJ2-3
V gene: TRBV24-1

CDR3 protein: CASSYFPGQGACGYTF
J gene: TRBJ1-2
V gene: TRBV6-7

CDR3 protein: CASSKERDTVSYEQYF
J gene: TRBJ2-7
V gene: TRBV21-1

CDR3 protein: CSVVTAYGYTF
J gene: TRBJ1-2
V gene: TRBV29-1

CDR3 protein: CASSPTSAKRFF
J gene: TRBJ2-1
V gene: TRBV6-6

CDR3 protein: CASSLEGREETQYF
J gene: TRBJ2-5
V gene: TRBV4-1

CDR3 protein: CASSDAQEVWYEQYF
J gene: TRBJ2-7
V gene: TRBV25-1

CDR3 protein: CASRDRGFNEQFF
J gene: TRBJ2-1
V gene: TRBV2

CDR3 protein: CASSLVAGWEQYF
J gene: TRBJ2-7
V gene: TRBV11-2

CDR3 protein: CSAAEYKETQYF
J gene: TRBJ2-5
V gene: TRBV20-1

CDR3 protein: CASSFSSLSGNTYEQYF
J gene: TRBJ2-7
V gene: TRBV5-5

CDR3 protein: CASSLIAGGNTGELFF
J gene: TRBJ2-2
V gene: TRBV11-2

CDR3 protein: CASSLEGNTEAFF
J gene: TRBJ1-1
V gene: TRBV7-6

CDR3 protein: CASRRRDGTGELFF
J gene: TRBJ2-2
V gene: TRBV6-6

CDR3 protein: CAISTGTGGLYEQYF
J gene: TRBJ2-7
V gene: TRBV10-3